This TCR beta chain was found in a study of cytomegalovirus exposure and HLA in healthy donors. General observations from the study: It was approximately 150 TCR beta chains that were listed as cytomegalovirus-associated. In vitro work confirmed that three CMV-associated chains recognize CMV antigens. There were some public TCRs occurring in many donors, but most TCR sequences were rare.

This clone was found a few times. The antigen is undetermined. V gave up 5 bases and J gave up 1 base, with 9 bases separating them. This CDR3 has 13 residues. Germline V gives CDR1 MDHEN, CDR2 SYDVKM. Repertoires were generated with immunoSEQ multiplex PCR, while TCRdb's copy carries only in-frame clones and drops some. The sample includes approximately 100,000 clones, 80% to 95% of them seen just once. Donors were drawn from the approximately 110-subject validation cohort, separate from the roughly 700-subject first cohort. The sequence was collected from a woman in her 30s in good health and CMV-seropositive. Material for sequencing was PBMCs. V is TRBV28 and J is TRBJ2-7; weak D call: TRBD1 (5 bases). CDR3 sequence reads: CASSTDISYEQYF. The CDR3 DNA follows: TGTGCCAGCAGTACGGACATATCCTACGAGCAGTACTTC.